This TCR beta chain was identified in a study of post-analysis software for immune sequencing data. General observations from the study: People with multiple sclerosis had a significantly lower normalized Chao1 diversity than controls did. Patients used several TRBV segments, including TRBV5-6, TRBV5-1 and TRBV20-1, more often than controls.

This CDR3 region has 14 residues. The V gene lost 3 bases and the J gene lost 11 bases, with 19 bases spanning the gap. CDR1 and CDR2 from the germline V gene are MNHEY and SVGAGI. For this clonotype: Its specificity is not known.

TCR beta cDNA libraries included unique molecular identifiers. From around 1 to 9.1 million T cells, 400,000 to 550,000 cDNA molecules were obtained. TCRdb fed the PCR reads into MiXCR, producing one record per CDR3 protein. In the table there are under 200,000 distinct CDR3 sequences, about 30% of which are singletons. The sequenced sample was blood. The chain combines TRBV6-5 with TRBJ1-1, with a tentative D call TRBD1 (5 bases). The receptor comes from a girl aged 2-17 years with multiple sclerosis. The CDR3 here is CASSYSWGETQAFF. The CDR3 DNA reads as TGTGCCAGCAGTTATTCATGGGGCGAGACTCAGGCTTTCTTT.